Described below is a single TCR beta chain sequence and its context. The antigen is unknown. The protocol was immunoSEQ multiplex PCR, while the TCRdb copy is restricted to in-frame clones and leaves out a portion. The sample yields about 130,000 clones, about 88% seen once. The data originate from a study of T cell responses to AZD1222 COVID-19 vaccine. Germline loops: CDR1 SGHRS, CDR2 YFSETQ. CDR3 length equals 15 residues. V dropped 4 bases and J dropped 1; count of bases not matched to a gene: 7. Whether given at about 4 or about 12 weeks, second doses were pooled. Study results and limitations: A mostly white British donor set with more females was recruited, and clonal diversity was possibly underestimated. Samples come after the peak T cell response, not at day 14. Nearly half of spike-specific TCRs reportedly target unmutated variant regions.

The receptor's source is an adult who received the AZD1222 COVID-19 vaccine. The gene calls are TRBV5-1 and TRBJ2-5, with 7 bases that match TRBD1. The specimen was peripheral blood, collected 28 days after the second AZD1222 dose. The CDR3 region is CASSTTGTVQETQYF. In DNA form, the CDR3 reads TGCGCCAGCAGCACTACCGGGACAGTCCAAGAGACCCAGTACTTC.